This is a list of T cell receptor beta chains from one sample in a study of T cell responses to AZD1222 COVID-19 vaccine. Sequenced by immunoSEQ multiplex PCR; TCRdb stores in-frame clones only, minus some. The table shows approximately 170,000 clones, with more than 85% occurring only once. The sequencing here drew on peripheral blood, taken on day 0 of AZD1222 vaccination. Receptors originate from an adult in good health. The CDR3 runs from the conserved cysteine through the conserved F or W. The D gene is left open where the match is weak. Clone size is not always given. Where it is, it says once, few, many or a class for expanded clones.

j_call d_call v_call clone_size cdr3_aa cdr3_nt
TRBJ2-3 TRBD2 TRBV5-1 once CASSFGLAGGPRADTQYF TGCGCCAGCAGCTTCGGACTAGCGGGAGGCCCAAGGGCAGATACGCAGTATTTT
TRBJ2-7 . TRBV11-2 . CASSSGGGLQYF TGTGCCAGCAGCTCCGGAGGCGGTCTGCAGTACTTC
TRBJ1-6 . TRBV7-8 . CASSLQSNNSPLHF TGTGCCAGCAGCCTACAATCTAACAATTCACCCCTCCACTTT
TRBJ2-3 . TRBV2 . CASKAGPNTDTQYF TGTGCCAGCAAGGCGGGACCGAACACAGATACGCAGTATTTT
TRBJ1-5 TRBD1 TRBV6-5 . CASSPGQGRQPQHF TGTGCCAGCAGTCCTGGACAGGGTCGACAGCCCCAGCATTTT
TRBJ2-7 . TRBV27 . CASPGSYEQYF TGTGCCAGCCCGGGCTCCTACGAGCAGTACTTC
TRBJ1-1 . TRBV18 once CASSPGDDGTEAFF TGTGCCAGCTCACCAGGGGACGATGGAACTGAAGCTTTCTTT
TRBJ2-5 . TRBV10-1 . CASSGTYQETQYF TGCGCCAGCTCCGGGACTTACCAAGAGACCCAGTACTTC
TRBJ2-7 TRBD1 TRBV6-5 . CASRTDRTSYEQYF TGTGCCAGCAGGACGGACAGGACAAGCTACGAGCAGTACTTC
TRBJ2-7 . TRBV15 . CATSRVGGWNEQYF TGTGCCACCAGCAGAGTCGGAGGGTGGAACGAGCAGTACTTC
TRBJ2-7 . TRBV5-4 . CASSLKSTYEQYF TGTGCCAGCAGCTTGAAATCTACATACGAGCAGTACTTC
TRBJ2-7 TRBD1 TRBV7-8 . CASSTRDREAYF TGTGCCAGCAGTACCCGGGACAGGGAGGCATACTTC
TRBJ1-2 . TRBV30 . CAWSVQGLGYTF TGTGCCTGGAGTGTACAAGGCCTCGGCTACACCTTC
TRBJ1-5 . TRBV2 . CASSRGDQPQHF TGTGCCAGCAGTCGGGGGGATCAGCCCCAGCATTTT
TRBJ1-2 . TRBV4-1 . CASSQVGERVNYGYTF TGCGCCAGCAGCCAAGTGGGGGAGAGAGTCAACTATGGCTACACCTTC
TRBJ2-3 TRBD2 TRBV5-4 . CASSLKAGGITDTQYF TGTGCCAGCAGCTTGAAAGCGGGAGGGATCACAGATACGCAGTATTTT
TRBJ2-7 . TRBV19 . CASSSPGRSIHEQYF TGTGCCAGTAGTAGCCCGGGACGTAGCATCCACGAGCAGTACTTC
TRBJ1-1 TRBD1 TRBV2 . CASKEDRDTEAFF TGTGCCAGCAAGGAAGACAGGGACACTGAAGCTTTCTTT
TRBJ2-3 TRBD1 TRBV30 . CAWSVRDRGLDTQYF TGTGCCTGGAGTGTCAGGGACAGGGGTTTAGATACGCAGTATTTT
TRBJ2-7 TRBD2 TRBV11-2 . CASSVSGNYEQYF TGTGCCAGCAGCGTAAGCGGGAACTACGAGCAGTACTTC
TRBJ2-2 . TRBV24-1 once CATSDFGELFF TGTGCCACCAGTGACTTCGGGGAGCTGTTTTTT
TRBJ1-4 TRBD1 TRBV7-3 . CASSLTGGTGAEKLFF TGTGCCAGCAGCTTAACAGGGGGGACAGGGGCCGAAAAACTGTTTTTT
TRBJ2-1 TRBD2 TRBV5-1 few CASSLDPSEGARGLAGWNEQFF TGCGCCAGCAGCTTGGACCCCTCGGAGGGGGCGAGGGGACTAGCGGGTTGGAATGAGCAGTTCTTC
TRBJ1-2 . TRBV5-4 . CASSLVAGNNYGYTF TGTGCCAGCAGCTTGGTGGCAGGGAATAACTATGGCTACACCTTC
TRBJ2-1 TRBD2 TRBV3-1/TRBV3-2 . CASSPQLAAYNEQFF TGTGCCAGCAGCCCGCAACTAGCGGCCTACAATGAGCAGTTCTTC
TRBJ2-7 . TRBV12-3/TRBV12-4 once CASSFGANSEQYF TGTGCCAGCAGTTTCGGGGCAAACTCCGAGCAGTACTTC
TRBJ2-4 . TRBV4-1 . CASRLDSQTKNIQYF TGCGCCAGCAGACTGGACAGTCAAACCAAAAACATTCAGTACTTC
TRBJ2-3 . TRBV3-1/TRBV3-2 . CASSRRGPLAGYNTDTQYF TGTGCCAGCAGCCGAAGGGGGCCCCTAGCGGGTTATAACACAGATACGCAGTATTTT
TRBJ1-1 . TRBV6-6 . CASRNAEAFF TGTGCCAGCAGGAACGCTGAAGCTTTCTTT
TRBJ2-3 TRBD2 TRBV7-3 . CASSLGGSGKSTDTQYF TGTGCCAGCAGCTTAGGCGGTAGCGGGAAGAGCACAGATACGCAGTATTTT
TRBJ2-1 . TRBV13 . CASSFTNEQFF TGTGCCAGCAGCTTTACTAATGAGCAGTTCTTC
TRBJ2-7 TRBD1 TRBV28 . CASSLGQGYEQYF TGTGCCAGCAGCTTGGGACAGGGCTACGAGCAGTACTTC
TRBJ1-1 . TRBV28 . CASSLVRTSSGFMNTEAFF TGTGCCAGCAGTTTAGTCCGAACGAGCTCAGGCTTCATGAACACTGAAGCTTTCTTT
TRBJ2-1 TRBD2 TRBV27 . CASTRTSNNEQFF TGTGCCAGCACCCGGACTAGCAACAATGAGCAGTTCTTC
TRBJ1-5 . TRBV19 once CASSVDWFQPQHF TGTGCCAGTAGTGTGGACTGGTTTCAGCCCCAGCATTTT
TRBJ1-2 . TRBV7-2 . CASSLGWGGGLYGYTF TGTGCCAGCAGCTTAGGTTGGGGGGGAGGACTCTATGGCTACACCTTC
TRBJ2-3 TRBD2 TRBV18 . CASSPASGRAGDTQYF TGTGCCAGCTCACCTGCTAGCGGGAGGGCCGGTGATACGCAGTATTTT
TRBJ1-2 . TRBV6-5 . CASRGEIYGYTF TGTGCCAGCAGGGGGGAGATCTATGGCTACACCTTC
TRBJ1-6 TRBD1 TRBV5-1 . CASSLDLTGNNSPLHF TGCGCCAGCAGCTTGGACCTGACAGGGAATAATTCACCCCTCCACTTT
TRBJ2-2 TRBD2 TRBV5-1 . CASSGLLAEANAGELFF TGCGCCAGCAGCGGGTTACTAGCGGAGGCCAACGCCGGGGAGCTGTTTTTT
TRBJ1-2 . TRBV28 once CASSLGGGLQPYGYTF TGTGCCAGCAGTTTAGGTGGGGGCCTTCAACCTTATGGCTACACCTTC
TRBJ1-2 TRBD1 TRBV3-1/TRBV3-2 . CASSHDLDRGSHGYTF TGTGCCAGCAGCCATGACTTGGACAGGGGTAGCCATGGCTACACCTTC
TRBJ1-5 . TRBV30 once CAWSVLGEGQPQHF TGTGCCTGGAGTGTACTAGGGGAAGGTCAGCCCCAGCATTTT
TRBJ1-2 . TRBV18 . CASSRGRTNYGYTF TGTGCCAGCTCACGGGGGAGGACTAACTATGGCTACACCTTC
TRBJ2-3 TRBD1 TRBV11-3 . CASSFRQGAGDTQYF TGTGCCAGCAGTTTTCGGCAGGGGGCCGGAGATACGCAGTATTTT
TRBJ1-5 . TRBV18 . CASSLARGSNQPQHF TGTGCCAGCTCCCTAGCCAGAGGTAGCAATCAGCCCCAGCATTTT
TRBJ1-3 . TRBV5-4 few CASSLGETAYSGNTIYF TGTGCCAGCAGCTTGGGGGAGACGGCTTACTCTGGAAACACCATATATTTT
TRBJ1-1 . TRBV10-2 . CASSAGGTEAFF TGCGCCAGCTCCGCCGGGGGAACTGAAGCTTTCTTT
TRBJ1-5 . TRBV7-6 . CASSPSRDSNQPQHF TGTGCCAGCAGTCCCTCCCGTGATAGCAATCAGCCCCAGCATTTT
TRBJ1-5 . TRBV2 . CASSEALLGGRQPQHF TGTGCCAGCAGTGAAGCGCTTCTTGGAGGTCGCCAGCCCCAGCATTTT
TRBJ2-5 TRBD2 TRBV2 once CASRGRGQETQYF TGTGCCAGCAGGGGGAGGGGCCAAGAGACCCAGTACTTC
TRBJ2-7 TRBD2 TRBV11-2 . CASSGGLAGVEQYF TGTGCCAGCAGCGGAGGACTAGCGGGAGTCGAGCAGTACTTC
TRBJ1-1 . TRBV19 . CASLEVGNTEAFF TGTGCCAGCCTAGAAGTGGGGAATACTGAAGCTTTCTTT
TRBJ2-1 . TRBV9 . CASSVSGRDNEQFF TGTGCCAGCAGCGTATCGGGACGGGACAATGAGCAGTTCTTC
TRBJ1-2 TRBD1 TRBV25-1 . CASSARDRDYGYTF TGTGCCAGCAGTGCCCGCGACAGGGACTATGGCTACACCTTC